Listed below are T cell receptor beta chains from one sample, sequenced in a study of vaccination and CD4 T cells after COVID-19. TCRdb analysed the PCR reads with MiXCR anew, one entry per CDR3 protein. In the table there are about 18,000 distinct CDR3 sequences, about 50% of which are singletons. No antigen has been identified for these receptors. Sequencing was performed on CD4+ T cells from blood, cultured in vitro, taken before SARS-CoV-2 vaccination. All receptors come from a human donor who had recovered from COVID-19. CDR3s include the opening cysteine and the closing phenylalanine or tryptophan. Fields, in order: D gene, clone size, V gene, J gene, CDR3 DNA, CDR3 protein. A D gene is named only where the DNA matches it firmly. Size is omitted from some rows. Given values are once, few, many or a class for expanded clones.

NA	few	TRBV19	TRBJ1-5	TGTGCCAGTAGTGGAGCTCTATCCAGGACAGTCAATCAGCCCCAGCATTTT	CASSGALSRTVNQPQHF
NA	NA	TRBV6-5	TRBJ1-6	TGTGCCAGCAGTTCCCGGGACACCCTGCCCCTCCACTTT	CASSSRDTLPLHF
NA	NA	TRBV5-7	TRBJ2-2	TGTGCCAGCAGTTCAAGGGAAGGTCGTTGGGCCGGGGAGCTGTTTTTT	CASSSREGRWAGELFF
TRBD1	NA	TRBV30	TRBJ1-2	TGTGCCTGGAACAGGGGGATGGAGGGCTACACCTTC	CAWNRGMEGYTF
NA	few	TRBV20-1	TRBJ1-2	TGCAGTGCTAGTGGGGGGAACTATGGCTACACCTTC	CSASGGNYGYTF
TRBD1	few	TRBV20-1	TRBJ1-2	TGCAGTGCTAGAGATCTGCGGGAGGGGGCTGTTATAGAAAATGGCTACACCTTC	CSARDLREGAVIENGYTF
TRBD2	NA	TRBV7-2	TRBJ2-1	TGTGCCAGCAGCCTAGGACTAGCGGGGGGCCACAATGAGCAGTTCTTC	CASSLGLAGGHNEQFF
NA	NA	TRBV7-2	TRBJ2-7	TGTGCCAGCAGCCTTAGCCGTAGCTCCTACGAGCAGTACTTC	CASSLSRSSYEQYF
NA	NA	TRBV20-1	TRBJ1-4	TGCAGTGCTGAGGGACAAGGGACTAAAAAACTGTTTTTT	CSAEGQGTKKLFF
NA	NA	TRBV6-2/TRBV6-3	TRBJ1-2	TGTGCCAGCAGTTCGTGGCATGGCTACACCTTC	CASSSWHGYTF
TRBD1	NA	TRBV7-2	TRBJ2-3	TGTGCCAGCAGCGCCGCCGGGACAGGGCCCTTTAGGACGCAGTATTTT	CASSAAGTGPFRTQYF
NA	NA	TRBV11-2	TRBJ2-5	TGTGCCAGCAGCCCCCCCGGGGGAGCTACGGGAGAGACCCAGTACTTC	CASSPPGGATGETQYF
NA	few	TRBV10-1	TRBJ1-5	TGCGCCAGCAGTGAATATGGGACGGCTGGTCAGCCCCAGCATTTT	CASSEYGTAGQPQHF
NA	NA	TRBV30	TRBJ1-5	TGTGCCTGGAGTGACGGCCTTGGGTTGCCTCAGCCCCAGCATTTT	CAWSDGLGLPQPQHF
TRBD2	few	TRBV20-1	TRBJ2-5	TGCAGTGCTAGAGTTCCACTAGGACTAGCGGGCCCAGAGACCCAGTACTTC	CSARVPLGLAGPETQYF
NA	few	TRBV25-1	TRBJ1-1	TGTGCCAGCAGTGAAGCGTCTCTGGGGTACACTGAAGCTTTCTTT	CASSEASLGYTEAFF
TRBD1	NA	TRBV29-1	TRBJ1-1	TGCAGCGGCCTGGGACAGATGAACACTGAAGCTTTCTTT	CSGLGQMNTEAFF
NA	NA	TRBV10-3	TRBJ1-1	TGTGCCATCAGTGACGCTCGACAGAACACTGAAGCTTTCTTT	CAISDARQNTEAFF
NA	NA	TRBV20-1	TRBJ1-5	TGCAGTGCTAGAGCGGTGGCCTCCAGCAATCAGCCCCAGCATTTT	CSARAVASSNQPQHF
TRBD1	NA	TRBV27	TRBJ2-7	TGTGCCAGCAGTTTACCGGGACAGGGAATCCACGAGCAGTACTTC	CASSLPGQGIHEQYF
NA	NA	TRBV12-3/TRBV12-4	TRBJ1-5	TGTGCCAGCAGTTTGGGTCAGCCCCAGCATTTT	CASSLGQPQHF
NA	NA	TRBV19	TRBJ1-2	TGTGCCAGTAGTGCCGGGACGGATTCCCACTATGGCTACACCTTC	CASSAGTDSHYGYTF
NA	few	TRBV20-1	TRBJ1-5	TGCAGTGCTAGAGTAGGCCCCCGAGGGAATCAGCCCCAGCATTTT	CSARVGPRGNQPQHF
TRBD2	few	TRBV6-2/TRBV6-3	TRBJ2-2	TGTGCCAGCCATGCCCCCGGTAGCGGGAAGAACACCGGGGAGCTGTTTTTT	CASHAPGSGKNTGELFF
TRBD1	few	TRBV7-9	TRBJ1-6	TGTGCCAGCAGCCTCGACAGGGGGCATTATAATTCACCCCTCCACTTT	CASSLDRGHYNSPLHF
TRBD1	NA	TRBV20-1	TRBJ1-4	TGCAGTGCCAGGGAGACAGGGGGACCTAATGAAAAACTGTTTTTT	CSARETGGPNEKLFF
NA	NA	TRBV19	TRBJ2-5	TGTGCCAGTACCCAGGGGGGACCTCAAGAGACCCAGTACTTC	CASTQGGPQETQYF
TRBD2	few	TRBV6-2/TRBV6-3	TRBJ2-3	TGTGCCAGCAGTTACTCGAGACAATATGGGACTAGCGGGAGACGCGGCACAGATACGCAGTATTTT	CASSYSRQYGTSGRRGTDTQYF
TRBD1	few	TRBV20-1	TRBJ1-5	TGCAGTGCCGAACTATCGGGGACAGGAAGGCAGCCCCAGCATTTT	CSAELSGTGRQPQHF
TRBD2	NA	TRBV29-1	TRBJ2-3	TGCAGCGTGATACTAGCGGGGGGGCCAGTCATGGGTGCAGATACGCAGTATTTT	CSVILAGGPVMGADTQYF
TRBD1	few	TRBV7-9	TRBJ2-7	TGTGCCAGCAGCTTCGACAGGGGCCACGAGCAGTACTTC	CASSFDRGHEQYF
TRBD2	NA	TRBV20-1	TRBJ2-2	TGCAGTGCTAGAGGACTAGCGGGAGGGCCCGGCACCGGGGAGCTGTTTTTT	CSARGLAGGPGTGELFF
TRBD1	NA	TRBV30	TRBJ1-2	TGTGCCTGGAGCCAGAACAGGGGCTATGGCTACACCTTC	CAWSQNRGYGYTF
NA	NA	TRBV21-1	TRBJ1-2	TGTGCCAGCAGCAAAACCCCCCACCGTTACTATGGCTACACCTTC	CASSKTPHRYYGYTF
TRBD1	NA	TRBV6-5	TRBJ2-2	TGTGCCAGCAGTTACGGGACAGGGGTGTCTCGGGAGCTGTTTTTT	CASSYGTGVSRELFF
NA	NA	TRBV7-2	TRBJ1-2	TGTGCCAGCAGCTTGCTGGGGGCGGATGGCTACACCTTC	CASSLLGADGYTF
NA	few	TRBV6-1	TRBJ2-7	TGTGCCAGCAGGGTGGGCCCCTCCTACGAGCAGTACTTC	CASRVGPSYEQYF
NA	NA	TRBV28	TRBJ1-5	TGTGCCAGCAGAACCCCGGGAGGCATTCAGCCCCAGCATTTT	CASRTPGGIQPQHF
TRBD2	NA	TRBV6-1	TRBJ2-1	TGTGCCAGCACCCGCGGGGGGTTCCGTACAGAGCAGTTCTTC	CASTRGGFRTEQFF
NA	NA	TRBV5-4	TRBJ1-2	TGTGCCAGCAGCTTGGGAGGGCTTCGGAGCGAGGGCTACACCTTC	CASSLGGLRSEGYTF
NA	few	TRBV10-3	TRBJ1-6	TGTGCCATCAGTGAGGGACAGCGGAATTCACCCCTCCACTTT	CAISEGQRNSPLHF
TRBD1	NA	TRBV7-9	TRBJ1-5	TGTGCCAGCAGCGGGCCGACCGGGACAGGACAGCCCCAGCATTTT	CASSGPTGTGQPQHF
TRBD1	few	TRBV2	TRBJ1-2	TGTGCCAGCAGGGGTGGGACAGGGAACTATGGCTACACCTTC	CASRGGTGNYGYTF
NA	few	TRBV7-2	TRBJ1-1	TGTGCCAGCAGCCTAGGACACGCGAACACTGAAGCTTTCTTT	CASSLGHANTEAFF
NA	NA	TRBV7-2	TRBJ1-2	TGTGCCAGCAGCTTAGAGCCCCAAACCTATGGCTACACCTTC	CASSLEPQTYGYTF
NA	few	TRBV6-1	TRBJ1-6	TGTGCCAGCAGTGAAACCCTGGGAAGTAATTCACCCCTCCACTTT	CASSETLGSNSPLHF
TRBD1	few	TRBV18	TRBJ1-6	TGTGCCAGCTCACGTGACAGGGGGGATAATTCACCCCTCCACTTT	CASSRDRGDNSPLHF
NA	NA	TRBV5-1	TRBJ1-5	TGCGCCAGCAGCTTGCGACCCACCCAGCCCCAGCATTTT	CASSLRPTQPQHF
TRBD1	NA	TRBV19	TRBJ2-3	TGTGCCAGTGGCTCTGGACAGGGCACAGATACGCAGTATTTT	CASGSGQGTDTQYF
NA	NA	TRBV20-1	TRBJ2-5	TGCAGTGCCCGCAGTGACGGGGGCCAAGAGACCCAGTACTTC	CSARSDGGQETQYF
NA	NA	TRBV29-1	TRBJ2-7	TGCAGCACCAGGGGTCCCCGCTACGAGCAGTACTTC	CSTRGPRYEQYF